The 16 T cell receptor beta chains given below trace back to one sample, sequenced in a study of T cell clonotyping in hematopoietic cell transplantation. Profiling relied on immunoSEQ multiplex PCR, and the TCRdb table lists in-frame clones only, not all of them. This sample has several thousand clones, with about 70% found just once. Here the sequenced sample was peripheral blood mononuclear cells, taken 30 days after allogeneic stem cell transplant. The receptors here all came from a male patient between 40 and 50 years old who had an allogeneic stem cell transplant from an unrelated donor, so the T cells may come from the graft donor. Some clones in this sample may be carry-over from other donors' samples.

This sequence joins TRBV6-6 and TRBJ1-1, with D unclear. CDR1 and CDR2 from the germline V gene are MNHNY and SVGAGI (reference sequence). The CDR3 is 14 amino acids. V was shortened by 5 bases and J by 0 bases, with 10 bases between the two germline ends. The CDR3 here is CASSVGDLNTEAFF. DNA for the CDR3: TGTGCCAGCAGTGTCGGAGACTTGAACACTGAAGCTTTCTTT.

V usage is TRBV19 and J usage is TRBJ2-7; a possible D gene is TRBD1 (7 bases). CDR3 length: 15 residues. V was cut by 4 bases and J by 3 bases, with 16 bases left in between. CDR1 and CDR2 (germline): LNHDA, SQIVND (reference sequence). The CDR3, as DNA: TGTGCCAGTAGTAGCGGGACAGCCAAATACTACGAGCAGTACTTC. Protein product: CASSSGTAKYYEQYF.

The chain recombines TRBV30 with TRBJ1-6; D is perhaps TRBD1 (6 bases). The CDR3 extends over 13 amino acids. CDR1 is GTSNPN and CDR2 is SVGIG in the germline V gene (reference sequence). The V and J ends lost 8 bases and 4 bases respectively, with 12 bases between them. CDR3: CALQGGYNSPLHF. In nucleotides, the CDR3 is TGTGCCCTCCAAGGGGGGTATAATTCACCCCTCCACTTT.

The chain joins TRBV6-6 to TRBJ1-5; D gene ambiguous. The CDR3 totals 13 residues. Germline assignment: CDR1 MNHNY and CDR2 SVGAGI (reference sequence). Trimming stripped 4 bases from V and 5 bases from J, with 9 bases between. Written as DNA, the CDR3 is TGTGCCAGCAGTTCCCGAGGCGATCAGCCCCAGCATTTT. Translation gives CASSSRGDQPQHF.

This clone was seen only once. This rearrangement joins TRBV2 to TRBJ2-1; D call uncertain. Trimming left V 6 bases short and J 5 bases short, with 14 bases between. The CDR3 spans 14 residues. Per the germline V gene, CDR1 is SNHLY and CDR2 is FYNNEI. The DNA of the CDR3 is TGTGCCAGCAGGCTGAACCGAGGAGACAATGAGCAGTTCTTC. It codes for CASRLNRGDNEQFF. The complete variable domain, with remaining parts taken from reference TRBV2 and TRBJ2-1, reads EPEVTQTPSHQVTQMGQEVILRCVPISNHLYFYWYRQILGQKVEFLVSFYNNEISEKSEIFDDQFSVERPDGSNFTLKIRSTKLEDSAMYFCASRLNRGDNEQFFGPGTRLTVL.

The rearrangement joins TRBV6-5 to TRBJ1-5; D call uncertain. Per germline, CDR1 MNHEY and CDR2 SVGAGI. The CDR3 has 15 amino acids. V lost 4 bases, J lost 0 bases, and 10 bases lay in between. CDR3 sequence (DNA): TGTGCCAGCAGTTCCCTGGGAGTTAGCAATCAGCCCCAGCATTTT. Protein sequence: CASSSLGVSNQPQHF.

By share, this clone counts as large (0.1 to 1%). The genes are TRBV6-1 and TRBJ1-5; D is undetermined. CDR3 length: 14 amino acids. The V end lost 6 bases, the J end lost 0 bases, and 9 bases lay between the germline ends. The germline CDR1 and CDR2 sequences are MNHNS and SASEGT. This CDR3 reads CASRDGFSNQPQHF. The CDR3, as DNA: TGTGCCAGCAGGGATGGATTTAGCAATCAGCCCCAGCATTTT.

This sequence joins TRBV5-1 and TRBJ2-2; D is undetermined. The germline CDR1 and CDR2 sequences are SGHRS and YFSETQ. Trimming left V 0 bases short and J 10 bases short, with 10 bases between. The CDR3 has 13 residues. The CDR3 region has the DNA TGCGCCAGCAGCTTGGATCTGGCTCAGGAGCTGTTTTTT. Protein product: CASSLDLAQELFF. Using reference TRBV5-1 and TRBJ2-2 for the parts outside the CDR3, the full variable domain is KAGVTQTPRYLIKTRGQQVTLSCSPISGHRSVSWYQQTPGQGLQFLFEYFSETQRNKGNFPGRFSGRQFSNSRSEMNVSTLELGDSALYLCASSLDLAQELFFGEGSRLTVL.

V and J are TRBV4-2 and TRBJ2-1, with D tentatively TRBD1 (6 bases). CDR3 length equals 16 residues. Per germline, CDR1 LGHNA and CDR2 YNFKEQ. V lost 4 bases to trimming and J lost 4 bases, with 17 bases between them. CDR3 bases: TGTGCCAGCAGCCCCAGGGGAGACAGGCTGTACAATGAGCAGTTCTTC. It specifies CASSPRGDRLYNEQFF.

This clone was seen just once. The chain has TRBV7-3 and TRBJ2-6; D not resolved. The germline V gene encodes CDR1 SGHTA and CDR2 FQGTGA. The CDR3 covers 16 residues. V was cut by 7 bases and J by 0 bases, with 13 bases left in between. For the CDR3, the DNA is TGTGCCAGCACCAACTTAGGAGCCTCTGGGGCCAACGTCCTGACTTTC. This codes for CASTNLGASGANVLTF.

The rearrangement uses TRBV25-1 and TRBJ1-2; no definite D call. The length of the CDR3 is 14 residues. V lost 8 bases to trimming and J lost 6 bases, with 19 bases between them. Per germline, CDR1 MGHDK and CDR2 SYGVNS. The CDR3 DNA reads as TGTGCCAGCCGAACCTCCGGACGTGCGCATGGCTACACCTTC. Amino acid sequence: CASRTSGRAHGYTF.

This clone was counted between two and nine times. V gene TRBV30 combines with J gene TRBJ1-6, with unresolved D. CDR1 is GTSNPN and CDR2 is SVGIG in the germline V gene (reference sequence). CDR3 length equals 11 residues. V was shortened by 0 bases and J by 10 bases, with 4 bases between the two germline ends. The CDR3 here is CAWSVRSPLHF. CDR3 bases: TGTGCCTGGAGTGTACGCTCACCCCTCCACTTT.

The chain employs TRBV28 and TRBJ2-7, with D perhaps TRBD1 (7 bases). Trimming removed 7 bases at V and 4 bases at J, with 20 bases between. This CDR3 is built from 15 residues. Germline V gives CDR1 MDHEN, CDR2 SYDVKM. CDR3 coding DNA: TGTGCCAGCATCAGTGGAGGGGGCGACTTTTACGAGCAGTACTTC. This codes for CASISGGGDFYEQYF.

The chain recombines TRBV27 with TRBJ1-2, with a weak D call TRBD1 (6 bases). Between the trimmed V and J ends, which lost 5 bases and 5 bases, there was a span of 15 bases. Germline assignment: CDR1 MNHEY and CDR2 SMNVEV (reference sequence). The CDR3 runs to 14 residues. The CDR3 reads CASSPLDRYYGYTF. The CDR3 bases are TGTGCCAGCAGTCCCCTCGACAGGTATTATGGCTACACCTTC.

V and J are TRBV29-1 and TRBJ2-6; no reliable D call. This CDR3 region has 14 residues. Germline-derived CDR1 and CDR2 are SQVTM and ANQGSEA. This chain's CDR3 is CVVMVGTGANVLTF. Written as DNA, the CDR3 is TGCGTCGTTATGGTGGGAACCGGGGCCAACGTCCTGACTTTC. The full variable domain, with the rest looked up from reference TRBV29-1 and TRBJ2-6, is SAVISQKPSRDICQRGTSLTIQCQVDSQVTMMFWYRQQPGQSLTLIATANQGSEATYESGFVIDKFPISRPNLTFSTLTVSNMSPEDSSIYLCVVMVGTGANVLTFGAGSRLTVL.

This clone was recorded a few times. This chain uses TRBV30 with TRBJ1-2; TRBD1 is a possible D gene (6 bases). V gave up 1 base and J gave up 3 bases, with 6 bases separating them. The CDR3 has 12 amino acids. Germline V CDR1 and CDR2: GTSNPN, SVGIG (reference sequence). CDR3 DNA: TGTGCCTGGAGTGCAGGGGACTATGGCTACACCTTC. Residues: CAWSAGDYGYTF.